This T cell receptor (beta chain) was identified in a study of blood T cell repertoires in COVID-19. Whole-study context: Nucleic acid was either cDNA or gDNA, and it came from T cells, B-cell-depleted T cells, or PBMCs.

Looked up from germline, CDR1 is SGHNT and CDR2 is YENEEA. V lost 1 base and J 2 bases, leaving 7 bases between the germline ends. The CDR3 runs 14 residues. Repertoires were generated with immunoSEQ multiplex PCR, while TCRdb's copy carries only in-frame clones and drops some. The table shows over 85,000 clones, with roughly 84% occurring only once. The V and J genes are TRBV11-3 and TRBJ2-3; D not resolved. The clonotype comes from a human donor in a cohort sampled during active COVID-19. Sequenced material: peripheral blood. CDR3 DNA: TGTGCCAGCAGCTTAGGTTCAGTCACAGATACGCAGTATTTT. It yields the protein CASSLGSVTDTQYF.